Each of the 5 T cell receptor beta chains below was sequenced from the same sample in a study of blood T cells in healthy people across ages. Sample-barcoded 5' priming and a J-beta primer mix drove a second PCR of roughly 6 to 12 cycles. Each CDR3 protein gets one entry after TCRdb re-called the 5' RACE reads with MiXCR. There are some 640,000 distinct CDR3 sequences in the sample; 45% to 50% occur only once, and around a third lies in the top ten. Sequencing input: blood. The receptors shown here come from a woman aged 60 to 75 in good health.

The chain couples TRBV7-2 to TRBJ2-3; a possible D gene is TRBD2 (6 bases). Trimming left V 2 bases short and J 2 bases short, with 11 bases between. Germline V gives CDR1 SGHTA, CDR2 FQGNSA. The CDR3 is 15 amino acids. CDR3 protein: CASSLKAGYTDTQYF. Written as DNA, the CDR3 is TGTGCCAGCAGCTTAAAGGCGGGATACACAGATACGCAGTATTTT.

The J gene is TRBJ2-1, the V gene TRBV7-2; D unclear. Deletions cut 4 bases from V and 2 bases from J, with 12 bases between. The CDR3 consists of 15 residues. The V gene's germline CDR1 is SGHTA and CDR2 FQGNSA. The CDR3 DNA is TGTGCCAGCAGCTCCCACCGACGGACCTACAATGAGCAGTTCTTC. Its protein product is CASSSHRRTYNEQFF.

The chain employs TRBV7-9 and TRBJ1-1; TRBD1 matches at 10 bases. The germline gives CDR1 SEHNR, CDR2 FQNEAQ (reference sequence). This CDR3 has 13 amino acids. The trim removed 6 bases at V and 10 bases at J, leaving 8 bases unmatched. This chain's CDR3 is CASRTHRDRGAFF. The DNA of the CDR3 is TGTGCCAGCAGAACACACCGGGACAGGGGAGCTTTCTTT.

This clonotype has just a few counts. This chain connects TRBV24-1 to TRBJ2-5; 9 nucleotides line up with TRBD1. The V gene end was trimmed by 6 bases and the J gene end by 5 bases; junction bases not matched to a gene: 9. The CDR3 length is 15 residues. Germline CDR1 reads KGHDR; CDR2 reads SFDVKD. CDR3 in DNA: TGTGCCACCAGTACCCCAACGACAGGGGGGGAGACCCAGTACTTC. Its protein product is CATSTPTTGGETQYF.

The chain employs TRBV6-4 and TRBJ2-3; the D is unclear. Trimming took off 6 bases at V and 1 base at J, with 8 bases between the two ends. This CDR3 region has 13 residues. Germline V CDR1 and CDR2: MRHNA, SNTAGT. The CDR3 DNA reads as TGTGCCAGCAGACTCAGCGGCACAGATACGCAGTATTTT. Translation gives CASRLSGTDTQYF.